In this sample, the clone carrying this T cell receptor (beta chain) turned up a few times. This sample is part of a study of beta chain features in type 1 diabetes. The isolated RNA, all of it, was reverse transcribed, so expressed TCRB transcripts were what got sequenced. Deep immunoSEQ sequencing covered naive, central memory and regulatory T cell samples. Only in-frame clones appear in the TCRdb table, and some are missing; sequencing was by immunoSEQ multiplex PCR. The repertoire includes some 270,000 clones, approximately 8% of them detected once, and more than 0.8% sits in the top ten. Source material: central memory CD4+ T cells from blood. This receptor was identified in a woman aged 18-35 years in good health.

The CDR3 DNA sequence: TGCGCCAGCAGCCAGGGGTCTAGCGGGAGCTCCTACGAGCAGTACTTC. As protein: CASSQGSSGSSYEQYF. The chain links TRBV4-3 to TRBJ2-5; 10 bases align to TRBD2. The J call may not be correct, given that the DNA end is closer to TRBJ2-7. Germline lookup yields CDR1 LGHNA and CDR2 YSLEER. CDR3 length equals 16 residues.